The entry below gives a single T cell receptor (beta chain) sequence along with its context. Its antigen specificity is not known. No much larger clonotype is one base removed from it; base qualities were not supplied. TCR cDNA was made using 5'RACE template switching, a step that added a universal primer site and unique molecular identifiers. Priming for cDNA synthesis came from both the TCR alpha and TCR beta constant segments. Two PCR steps were used to amplify libraries, with sample barcodes and sequencing adapters being added in the second step. Sequencing of the libraries was done on either Illumina HiSeq 2500 (2x100 bp) or NovaSeq (2x150 bp). Per the authors' processing: Demultiplexing of reads and collapsing into UMI consensus sequences were performed with MIGEC, and V(D)J alignment was carried out with MiXCR. Using edgeR on replicate PBMC samples, clonotypes were called vaccine-responding if FDR was below 0.01 and the log2 fold change was above 5 up to day 15. Each bulk clonotype was labeled CD4 or CD8 based on which sequenced repertoire, CD4 or CD8, contained the clonotype at higher abundance. The public reads were run again by TCRdb, first through fastp at Q25 and then through MiXCR, and only productive beta chains were kept. All rows with the same CDR3 protein become a single entry with the most common DNA and genes. These V and J calls derive from TCRdb rather than the authors' analysis. This sample is represented by hundreds of thousands of distinct CDR3 sequences; approximately 10% of them were singletons. Clones ranked in the top ten supply 18% of the sample.

Sample treatment or condition, as interpreted from the label and publication: live attenuated yellow fever vaccine strain. At each blood-draw timepoint, two biological replicates of bulk PBMCs were obtained. PBMCs were isolated from peripheral blood using a standard Ficoll-Paque protocol. RNA was extracted with TriZol from bulk PBMCs, CD4 and CD8 fractions, and dextramer-positive and dextramer-negative fractions. From the cysteine through the phenylalanine, the CDR3 covers 14 amino acids. The retained sequence is limited to the CDR3, 42 bases, with the frame set at the first base. Deletion took 2 bases off V and 4 bases off J, with a span of 11 bases between the germline ends. These data are taken from a study of T cells after yellow fever vaccination (dated by TCRdb to the late 2010s). Broadly, across the study: The SMART-Seq v4 Ultra Low Input RNA kit was used to prepare libraries from fractions with low cell numbers. Bulk TCR alpha and beta repertoires were sequenced longitudinally to track T-cell clones before and after primary and booster YFV17D yellow fever vaccination. The cohort comprised two healthy male donors, one aged 18 to 29 and one aged 30 to 40 years. Blood samples were taken at several timepoints before and after primary and secondary immunization, and bulk PBMC replicates and cell subsets were isolated.

The study at large found these results: A small share of clonotypes was detected in both CD4 and CD8 compartments, with the overlap likely arising from convergent recombination. Computational filtering was required because FACS-sorted repertoires could contain abundant contaminating clonotypes from the bulk population. Because only a couple of donors were included in the study, the extent to which the findings can be generalized is limited. Compared with the primary T-cell response, the secondary T-cell response was weaker but faster, peaking on day 5 rather than day 15. After the booster, most of the clones that had expanded following primary vaccination were detected again (almost 98% of CD4 and roughly 90% of CD8), which suggests that memory was broadly maintained.

The sequencing used PBMCs, collected on the day of the first yellow fever vaccination. The chain was built from TRBV12-3 or TRBV12-4 and TRBJ1-2; TRBD1 is perhaps the D gene, given 5 matching bases. The receptor comes from a man between 18 and 29 years old who received the YFV17D yellow fever vaccine. CDR3 reads: CASSLYPTVYGYTF. The DNA sequence is as follows: TGTGCCAGCAGTTTATATCCGACAGTCTATGGCTACACCTTC.